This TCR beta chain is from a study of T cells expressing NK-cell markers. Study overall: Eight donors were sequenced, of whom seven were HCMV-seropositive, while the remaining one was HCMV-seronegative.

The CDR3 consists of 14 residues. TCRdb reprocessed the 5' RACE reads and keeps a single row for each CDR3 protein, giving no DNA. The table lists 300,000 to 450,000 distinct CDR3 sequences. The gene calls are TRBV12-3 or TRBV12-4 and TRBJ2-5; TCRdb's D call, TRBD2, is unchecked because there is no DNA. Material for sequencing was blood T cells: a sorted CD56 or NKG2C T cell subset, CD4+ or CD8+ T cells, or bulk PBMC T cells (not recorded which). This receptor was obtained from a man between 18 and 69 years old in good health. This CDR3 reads CASSRTSGGKTQYF.